This T cell receptor (beta chain) was obtained from a study of T cells in localized non-small cell lung cancer. This clone was counted once. The CDR3 has 15 residues. CDR1 LNHDA and CDR2 SQIVND come from the germline V gene (reference sequence). Trimming stripped 7 bases from V and 7 bases from J, with 19 bases between. TCRdb keeps only in-frame clones here, not all; method: immunoSEQ multiplex PCR. The sample lists tens of thousands of clones; around 81% were seen once. The chain is built from TRBV19 and TRBJ1-4; the D is unclear. The sequence derives from a female donor aged 60 or older with stage I lung adenocarcinoma. Sequenced here: peripheral blood, sampled before any cancer treatment. CDR3 in DNA: TGTGCCAGTAAAATGACCAGTCTAAGTGGTGAAAAACTGTTTTTT. It yields the protein CASKMTSLSGEKLFF.